This T cell receptor (beta chain) appears in the sequencing data of a study of siplizumab effects on memory and regulatory T cells (dated by TCRdb to between 2018 and 2021). As for the study more broadly: The effect of the anti-CD2 antibody siplizumab on alloreactive T-cell subsets was examined in allogeneic mixed lymphocyte reactions constructed from human PBMCs. The research as a whole found: Unstimulated naive T cells appeared more diverse than memory T cells, and naive cells seemed to contribute substantially to the alloresponse. Among mappable alloreactive CD4+ clones, an average Treg-derived fraction of around 71% was observed with siplizumab, compared with 26.9% in control reactions. Whether proliferating Tregs from siplizumab cultures were suppressive was not functionally confirmed. Because sequences below about 10^-5 frequency were poorly captured, only a minor fraction of alloreactive clones could be mapped to unstimulated subsets. Siplizumab significantly lowered the cumulative frequency of alloreactive sequences that could be traced to unstimulated CD4+ memory T cells. A naive or memory phenotype could not be assigned to roughly 75-97% of proliferating CD4+ or CD8+ clones.

The library came from the immunoSEQ multiplex PCR assay. Around 92,000 TCR templates per sample were assayed by the deep sequencing platform. Genomic DNA extracted from sorted T cells was the material used for TCRbeta CDR3 sequencing. Processing in the source paper ran as follows. The R programming language was used for the clonal analysis of the TCRbeta CDR3 data. Unstimulated samples were compared with post-reaction CFSE-low samples to define alloreactive CD4+ and CD8+ clones. Alloreactive CD4+ clones were assigned to regulatory or non-regulatory origin by matching sequences to sorted unstimulated Treg and non-Treg repertoires. TCRdb's version of the immuneACCESS table is confined to in-frame rearrangements and falls short of the full clone set. An unresolved V gene accounts for under half of the shortfall where checked; the remainder is of unknown origin. V and J calls and clone size are as listed in that table; D and trimming were resolved from the DNA. This sample comprises about 100,000 clones, 92% of them detected only once. The top ten clonotypes cover 9.5% to 15% of the sample.

With regard to this clone: What this receptor recognizes is not known. No much larger clonotype is one base removed from it; base qualities were not supplied.

TCRbeta CDR3 sequencing was performed on sorted unstimulated T cells and on proliferating T cells recovered from mixed lymphocyte reactions. Fresh whole blood from ten HLA-typed healthy donors was used as the source from which PBMCs were isolated. Unstimulated CD4+ non-regulatory T cells were FACS-sorted to map the origin of alloreactive clones. The germline V gene gives CDR1 as SGHDT and CDR2 as YYEEEE. Relative to germline, V is 7 bases shorter and J is 0 bases shorter, with 17 bases between their ends. Its CDR3 holds 15 amino acids, cysteine through phenylalanine. The sequence is cut down to CDR3 DNA, 45 bases in frame from base 1.

The chain couples TRBV5-6 to TRBJ2-7, with the D assignment possibly TRBD1 or TRBD2, given 5 matching bases for each. The specimen was non-Treg CD4+ T cells sorted from blood. The cell subset or site label here, explained by the study, means: FACS-sorted unstimulated CD4+ non-regulatory T cells. This clonotype was sampled from a human donor in good health. The bases read TGTGCCAGCCAGATACAGTCGGGGCTCTCCTACGAGCAGTACTTC. This gives the protein CASQIQSGLSYEQYF.